A single sample gave rise to the 2 T cell receptor beta chains below, sequenced in a study of human T cells and chemical hapten exposure. Time point meaning: patch test 1, 2 weeks after DPC sensitization. Treatment described: therapeutic diphenylcyclopropenone sensitization with weekly scalp DPC. MiXCR, applied by TCRdb to the RACE reads, yields one record per CDR3 protein. The sample carries approximately 350,000 distinct CDR3 sequences, under 8% recorded once. The source material was whole blood, sampled in connection with sensitization to the hapten diphenylcyclopropenone (DPC). Receptors originate from a woman under 30 with alopecia areata. Some clones in this sample may be carry-over from other donors' samples.

The CDR3 DNA follows: TGTGCCAGCAGCTTAGGGTCTTCCTATGGCTACACCTTC. Amino acid sequence: CASSLGSSYGYTF. The chain recombines TRBV7-8 with TRBJ1-2; D ambiguous. The CDR3 loop spans 13 amino acids. Germline CDR1 is SGHVS and CDR2 is FQNEAQ. V dropped 1 base and J dropped 4 bases, with 7 bases sitting between them.

The rearrangement uses TRBV6-5 and TRBJ1-1; D uncertain. The CDR3 contains 15 residues. Trimming pared 0 bases from V and 2 bases from J, leaving 10 bases between. Germline assignment: CDR1 MNHEY and CDR2 SVGAGI. The CDR3 bases are TGTGCCAGCAGTTACTCGAGGCGGGGAAACACTGAAGCTTTCTTT. This codes for CASSYSRRGNTEAFF.